This TCR beta chain originates from a study of OX40 agonist ivuxolimab in advanced cancers. Overall study: Age averaged around 60 years (range roughly 20 to 90), and about 86% were male.

Study results and caveats: CD4+ and CD8+ T cells in blood underwent clonal expansion by week 6 at 0.1 to 3.0 mg/kg. Clonal expansion was among the lowest in partial responders at 0.1-3.0 mg/kg, especially CD8+.

As regards this clone: Its specificity is not known.

The V and J ends lost 8 bases and 3 bases, in that order; junction bases with no gene match: 9. Germline V CDR1 and CDR2: MNHEY, SMNVEV (reference sequence). This CDR3 comprises 14 residues. Assay used: immunoSEQ multiplex PCR; TCRdb lists only in-frame clones, some missing. The sample consists of roughly 120,000 clones, 85% to 95% of them appearing once. The study sampled blood at baseline, cycle 4 day 1, and cycle 7 day 1. The genes are TRBV27 and TRBJ2-7, with 8 bases lining up with TRBD1. Sequencing was performed on CD4+ or CD8+ T cells sorted from blood, taken in a trial of the OX40 agonist ivuxolimab. The source is an adult with an advanced solid tumor such as melanoma, head and neck, liver or kidney cancer. The DNA for the CDR3 is TGTGCCAGCTCCCGGGACAGGTCTTTCTACGAGCAGTACTTC. Amino acid sequence: CASSRDRSFYEQYF.